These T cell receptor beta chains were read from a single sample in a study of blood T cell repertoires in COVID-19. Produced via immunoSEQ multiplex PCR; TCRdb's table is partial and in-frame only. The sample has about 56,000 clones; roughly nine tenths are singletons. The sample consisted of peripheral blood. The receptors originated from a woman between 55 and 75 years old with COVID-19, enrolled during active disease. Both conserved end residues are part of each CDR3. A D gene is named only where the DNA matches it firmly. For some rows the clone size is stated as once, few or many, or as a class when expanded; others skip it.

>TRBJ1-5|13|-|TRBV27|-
CASSLGGGQPQHF
TGTGCCAGCAGTTTAGGGGGGGGACAGCCCCAGCATTTT
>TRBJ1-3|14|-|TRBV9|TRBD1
CASSVGGQGNTIYF
TGTGCCAGCAGCGTAGGGGGACAGGGAAACACCATATATTTT
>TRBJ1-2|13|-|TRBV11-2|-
CASSLDGGSGYTF
TGTGCCAGCAGCTTAGATGGGGGCAGTGGCTACACCTTC
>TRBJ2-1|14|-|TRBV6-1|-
CASSDLGGASRAFF
TGTGCCAGCAGTGACCTCGGTGGGGCCTCAAGGGCGTTCTTC
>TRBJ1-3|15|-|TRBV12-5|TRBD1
CASGSGDSSGNTIYF
TGTGCTAGCGGCTCGGGGGACAGCTCTGGAAACACCATATATTTT
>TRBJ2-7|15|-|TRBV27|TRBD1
CASSMDRRFSYEQYF
TGTGCCAGCAGCATGGACAGGAGGTTCTCCTACGAGCAGTACTTC
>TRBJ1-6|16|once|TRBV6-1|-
CASSEVRAEFNSPLHF
TGTGCCAGCAGTGAAGTGCGGGCAGAGTTTAATTCACCCCTCCACTTT
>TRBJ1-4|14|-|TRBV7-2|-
CASSLETGDEKLFF
TGTGCCAGCAGCTTAGAGACCGGGGATGAAAAACTGTTTTTT
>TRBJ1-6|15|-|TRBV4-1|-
CASSQGVVARSPLHF
TGCGCCAGCAGCCAAGGAGTAGTAGCGCGCTCACCCCTCCACTTT
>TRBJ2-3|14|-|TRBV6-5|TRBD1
CASRDDRATDTQYF
TGTGCCAGCAGAGACGACAGGGCCACAGATACGCAGTATTTT
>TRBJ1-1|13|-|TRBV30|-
CAWIQPGNTEAFF
TGTGCCTGGATCCAACCGGGGAACACTGAAGCTTTCTTT
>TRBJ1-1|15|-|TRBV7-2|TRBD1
CASSLWTGEWTEAFF
TGTGCCAGCAGCTTATGGACAGGGGAGTGGACTGAAGCTTTCTTT
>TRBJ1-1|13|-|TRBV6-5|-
CASSHQDRTEAFF
TGTGCCAGCAGCCACCAGGACAGAACTGAAGCTTTCTTT
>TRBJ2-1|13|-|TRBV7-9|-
CASSYLGDNEQFF
TGTGCCAGCAGCTACCTCGGGGACAATGAGCAGTTCTTC
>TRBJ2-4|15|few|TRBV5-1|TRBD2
CASSRTSVAKNIQYF
TGCGCCAGCAGCCGGACTAGCGTAGCCAAAAACATTCAGTACTTC
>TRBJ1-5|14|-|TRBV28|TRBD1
CASSPGQGYQPQHF
TGTGCCAGCAGTCCGGGACAGGGATATCAGCCCCAGCATTTT
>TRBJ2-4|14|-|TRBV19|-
CASSDRLAKNIQYF
TGTGCCAGTAGTGACAGGTTAGCCAAAAACATTCAGTACTTC
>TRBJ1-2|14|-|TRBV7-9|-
CASSLALANYGYTF
TGTGCCAGCAGCTTAGCGTTAGCTAACTATGGCTACACCTTC
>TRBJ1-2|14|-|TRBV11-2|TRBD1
CASNPGQGENGYTF
TGTGCCAGCAACCCGGGACAGGGTGAAAATGGCTACACCTTC
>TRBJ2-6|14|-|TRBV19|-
CASTPGAGANVLTF
TGTGCCAGTACCCCGGGGGCTGGGGCCAACGTCCTGACTTTC
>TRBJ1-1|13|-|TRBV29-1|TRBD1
CSAYRGFNTEAFF
TGCAGCGCCTACAGGGGGTTTAACACTGAAGCTTTCTTT
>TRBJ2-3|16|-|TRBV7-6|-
CASSSFSSSYTDTQYF
TGTGCCAGCAGCTCCTTTTCTAGCAGCTACACAGATACGCAGTATTTT
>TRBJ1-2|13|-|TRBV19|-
CASSVDGNYGYTF
TGTGCCAGTAGTGTCGACGGGAACTATGGCTACACCTTC
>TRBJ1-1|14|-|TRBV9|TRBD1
CASSGTGMNTEAFF
TGTGCCAGCAGTGGGACAGGTATGAACACTGAAGCTTTCTTT
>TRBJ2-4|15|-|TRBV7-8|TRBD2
CASSFWLAGKNIQYF
TGTGCCAGCAGCTTTTGGCTAGCGGGGAAAAACATTCAGTACTTC
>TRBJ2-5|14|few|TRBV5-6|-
CASSQADRRRTQYF
TGTGCCAGCAGCCAGGCCGACAGGCGCCGGACCCAGTACTTC